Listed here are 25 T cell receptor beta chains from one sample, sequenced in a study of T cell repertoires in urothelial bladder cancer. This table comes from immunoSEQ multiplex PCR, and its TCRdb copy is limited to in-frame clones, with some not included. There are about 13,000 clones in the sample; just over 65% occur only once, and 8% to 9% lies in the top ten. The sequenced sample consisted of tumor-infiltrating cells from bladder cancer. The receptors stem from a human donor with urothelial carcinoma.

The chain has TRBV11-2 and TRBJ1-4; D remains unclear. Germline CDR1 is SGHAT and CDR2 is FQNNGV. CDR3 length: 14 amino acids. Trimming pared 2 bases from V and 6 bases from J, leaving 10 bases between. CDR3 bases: TGTGCCAGCAGCTTACGCGTCCTTGATGAAAAACTGTTTTTT. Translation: CASSLRVLDEKLFF.

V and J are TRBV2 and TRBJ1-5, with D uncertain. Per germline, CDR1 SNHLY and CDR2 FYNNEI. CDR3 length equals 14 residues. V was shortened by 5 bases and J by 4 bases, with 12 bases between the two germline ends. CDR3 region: CASSWTDLNQPQHF. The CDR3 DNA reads TGTGCCAGCAGTTGGACGGACTTAAATCAGCCCCAGCATTTT.

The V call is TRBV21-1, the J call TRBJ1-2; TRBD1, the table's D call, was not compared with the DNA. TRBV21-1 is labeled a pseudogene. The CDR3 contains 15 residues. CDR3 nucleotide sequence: TGTGCCAGCAGCCAACGGACAGGAAGAGTCTATGGCTACACCTTC. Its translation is CASSQRTGRVYGYTF.

The CDR3 reads CASSWGQGSYEQYF. CDR3 sequence (DNA): TGTGCCAGCAGCTGGGGACAGGGGTCCTACGAGCAGTACTTC. This chain joins TRBV2 and TRBJ2-7; 10 bases agree with TRBD1. Losses at the gene ends were 6 bases for V and 1 base for J; bases not matched to a gene: 3. CDR1 and CDR2 (germline): SNHLY, FYNNEI. CDR3 length equals 14 residues.

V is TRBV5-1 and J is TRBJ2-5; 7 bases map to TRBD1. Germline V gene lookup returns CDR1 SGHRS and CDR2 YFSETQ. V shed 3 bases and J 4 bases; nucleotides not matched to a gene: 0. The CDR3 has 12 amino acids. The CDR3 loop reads CASSSGGETQYF. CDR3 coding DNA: TGCGCCAGCAGCTCAGGGGGAGAGACCCAGTACTTC.

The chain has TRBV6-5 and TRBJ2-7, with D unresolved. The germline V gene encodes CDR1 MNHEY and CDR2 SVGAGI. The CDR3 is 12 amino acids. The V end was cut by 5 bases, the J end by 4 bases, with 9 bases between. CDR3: CASSRNGYEQYF. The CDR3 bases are TGTGCCAGCAGTAGGAATGGATACGAGCAGTACTTC.

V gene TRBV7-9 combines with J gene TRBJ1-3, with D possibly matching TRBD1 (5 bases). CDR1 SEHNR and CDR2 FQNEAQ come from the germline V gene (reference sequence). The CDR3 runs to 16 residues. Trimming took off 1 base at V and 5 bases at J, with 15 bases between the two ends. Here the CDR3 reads CASSLDDSPNRNTIYF. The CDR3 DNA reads TGTGCCAGCAGCTTAGACGACAGCCCGAATAGAAACACCATATATTTT.

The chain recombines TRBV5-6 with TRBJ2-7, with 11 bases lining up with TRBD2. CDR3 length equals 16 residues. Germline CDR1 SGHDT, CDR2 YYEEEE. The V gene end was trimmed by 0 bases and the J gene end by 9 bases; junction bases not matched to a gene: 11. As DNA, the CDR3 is TGTGCCAGCAGCTTGGGGCGTGCGACTAGCGGGGTTCTGCAGTACGTC. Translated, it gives CASSLGRATSGVLQYV.

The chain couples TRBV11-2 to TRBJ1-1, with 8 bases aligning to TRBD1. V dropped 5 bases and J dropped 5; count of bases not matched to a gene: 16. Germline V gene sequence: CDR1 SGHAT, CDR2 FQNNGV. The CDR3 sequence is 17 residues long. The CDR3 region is CASSPATGASSWTEAFF. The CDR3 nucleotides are TGTGCCAGCAGCCCCGCGACAGGGGCCTCCTCCTGGACTGAAGCTTTCTTT.

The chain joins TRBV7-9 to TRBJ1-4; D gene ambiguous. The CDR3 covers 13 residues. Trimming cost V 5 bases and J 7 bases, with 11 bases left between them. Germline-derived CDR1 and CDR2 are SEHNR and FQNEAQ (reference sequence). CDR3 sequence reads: CASSNAWGEKLFF. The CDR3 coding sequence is TGTGCCAGCAGCAATGCTTGGGGTGAAAAACTGTTTTTT.

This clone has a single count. CDR3 DNA sequence: TGTGCCAGCAGTTTGAAGCCCACGGGCAGCTACGAGCAGTACGTC. It yields the protein CASSLKPTGSYEQYV. J is TRBJ2-7 and V is TRBV27; D gene ambiguous. Trimming took off 3 bases at V and 3 bases at J, with 15 bases between the two ends. Germline values: CDR1 MNHEY, CDR2 SMNVEV (reference sequence). The CDR3 is made up of 15 amino acids.

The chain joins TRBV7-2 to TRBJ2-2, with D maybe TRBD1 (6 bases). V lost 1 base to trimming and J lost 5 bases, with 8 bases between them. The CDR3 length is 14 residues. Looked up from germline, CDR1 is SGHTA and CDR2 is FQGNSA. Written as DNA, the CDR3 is TGTGCCAGCAGCTTAGGGGGGCGAACCGGGGAGCTGTTTTTT. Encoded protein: CASSLGGRTGELFF. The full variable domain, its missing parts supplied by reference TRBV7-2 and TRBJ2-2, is GAGVSQSPSNKVTEKGKDVELRCDPISGHTALYWYRQSLGQGLEFLIYFQGNSAPDKSGLPSDRFSAERTGGSVSTLTIQRTQQEDSAVYLCASSLGGRTGELFFGEGSRLTVL.

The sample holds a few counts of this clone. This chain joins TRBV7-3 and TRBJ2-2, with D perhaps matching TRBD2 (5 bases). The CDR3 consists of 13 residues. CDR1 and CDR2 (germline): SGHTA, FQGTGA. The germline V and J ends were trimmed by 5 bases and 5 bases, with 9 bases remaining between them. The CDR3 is CASSPRVTGELFF. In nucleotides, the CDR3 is TGTGCCAGCAGCCCGAGGGTGACCGGGGAGCTGTTTTTT.

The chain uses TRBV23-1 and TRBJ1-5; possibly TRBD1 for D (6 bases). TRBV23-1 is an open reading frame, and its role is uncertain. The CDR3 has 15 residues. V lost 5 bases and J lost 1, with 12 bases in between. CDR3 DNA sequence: TGCGCCAGCAGTAATCCGACAGGCAGCAATCAGCCCCAGCATTTT. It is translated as CASSNPTGSNQPQHF.

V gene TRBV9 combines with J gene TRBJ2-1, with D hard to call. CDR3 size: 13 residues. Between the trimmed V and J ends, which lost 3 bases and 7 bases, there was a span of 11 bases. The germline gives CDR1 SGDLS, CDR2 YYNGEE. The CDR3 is CASSAPPRNEQFF. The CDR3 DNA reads TGTGCCAGCAGCGCCCCCCCGAGAAATGAGCAGTTCTTC.

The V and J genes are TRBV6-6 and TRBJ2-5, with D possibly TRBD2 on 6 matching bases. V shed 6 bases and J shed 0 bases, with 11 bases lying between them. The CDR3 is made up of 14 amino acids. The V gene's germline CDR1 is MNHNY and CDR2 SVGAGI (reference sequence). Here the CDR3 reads CASRFSGHQETQYF. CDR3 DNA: TGTGCCAGCAGGTTTAGCGGTCACCAAGAGACCCAGTACTTC.

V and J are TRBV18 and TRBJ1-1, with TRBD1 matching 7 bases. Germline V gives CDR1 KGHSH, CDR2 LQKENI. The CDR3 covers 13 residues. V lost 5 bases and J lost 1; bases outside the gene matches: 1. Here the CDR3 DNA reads TGTGCCAGCTCATGGGACAGGAACACTGAAGCTTTCTTT. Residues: CASSWDRNTEAFF.

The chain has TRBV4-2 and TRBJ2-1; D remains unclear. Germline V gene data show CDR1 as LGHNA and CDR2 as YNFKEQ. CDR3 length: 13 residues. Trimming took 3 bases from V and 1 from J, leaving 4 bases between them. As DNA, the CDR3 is TGTGCCAGCAGCCAGGGTTCCTACAATGAGCAGTTCTTC. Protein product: CASSQGSYNEQFF.

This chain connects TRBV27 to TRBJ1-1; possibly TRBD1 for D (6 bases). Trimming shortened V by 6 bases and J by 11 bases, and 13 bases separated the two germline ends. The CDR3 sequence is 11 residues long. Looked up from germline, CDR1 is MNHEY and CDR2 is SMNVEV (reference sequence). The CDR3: CASSSRGMAFF. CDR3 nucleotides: TGTGCCAGCAGCTCGAGGGGGATGGCTTTCTTT.

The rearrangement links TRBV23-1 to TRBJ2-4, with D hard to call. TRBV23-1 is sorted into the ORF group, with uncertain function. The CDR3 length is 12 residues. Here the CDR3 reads CVSRLAKNIQYF. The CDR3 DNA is TGCGTCTCACGTCTAGCCAAAAACATTCAGTACTTC.

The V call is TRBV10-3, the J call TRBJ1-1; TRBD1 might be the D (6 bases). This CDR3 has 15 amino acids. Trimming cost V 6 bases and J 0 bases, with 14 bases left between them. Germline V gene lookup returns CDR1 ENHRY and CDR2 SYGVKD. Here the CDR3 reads CAIRPETGMNTEAFF. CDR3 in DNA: TGTGCCATCAGGCCAGAGACAGGAATGAACACTGAAGCTTTCTTT.

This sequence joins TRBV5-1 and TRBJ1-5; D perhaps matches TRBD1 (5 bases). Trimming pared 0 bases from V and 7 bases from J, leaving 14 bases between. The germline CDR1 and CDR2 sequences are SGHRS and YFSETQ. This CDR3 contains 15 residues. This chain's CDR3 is CASSLGFPEGQPQHF. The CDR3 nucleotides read TGCGCCAGCAGCTTGGGTTTTCCCGAGGGGCAGCCCCAGCATTTT.

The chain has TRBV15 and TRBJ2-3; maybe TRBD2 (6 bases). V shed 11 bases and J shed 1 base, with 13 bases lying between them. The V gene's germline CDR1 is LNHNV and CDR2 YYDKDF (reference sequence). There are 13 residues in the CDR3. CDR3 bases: TGTGCCTCCCGGGGGTTGGGCACAGATACGCAGTATTTT. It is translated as CASRGLGTDTQYF.

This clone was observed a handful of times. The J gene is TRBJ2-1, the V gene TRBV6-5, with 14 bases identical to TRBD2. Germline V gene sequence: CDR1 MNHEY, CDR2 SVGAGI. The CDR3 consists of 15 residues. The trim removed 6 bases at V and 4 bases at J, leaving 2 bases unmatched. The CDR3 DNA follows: TGTGCCAGCAGGCGGACTAGCGGGGGGTACAATGAGCAGTTCTTC. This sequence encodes CASRRTSGGYNEQFF.

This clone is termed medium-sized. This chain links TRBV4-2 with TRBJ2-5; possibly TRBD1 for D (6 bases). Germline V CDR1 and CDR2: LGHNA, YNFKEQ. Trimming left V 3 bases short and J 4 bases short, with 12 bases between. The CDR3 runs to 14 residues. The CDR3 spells CASSQGASGETQYF. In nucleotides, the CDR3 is TGTGCCAGCAGCCAGGGGGCCAGCGGAGAGACCCAGTACTTC.